One and the same sample provided the 9 T cell receptor beta chains below, sequenced in a study of blood T cell repertoires in COVID-19. Clones were read by immunoSEQ multiplex PCR, and TCRdb kept only the in-frame ones, dropping some. The sample contains about 190,000 clones, nearly 90% of which appear only once. The specimen was peripheral blood. The source is a man between 45 and 60 years old with acute or convalescent COVID-19.

Written as DNA, the CDR3 is TGTGCCACCAGTGCCCCCGCAGCGGGCTCGCGAGAGACCCAGTACTTC. Translated: CATSAPAAGSRETQYF. The rearrangement uses TRBV24-1 and TRBJ2-5, with a tentative D call TRBD2 (6 bases). Trimming shortened V by 5 bases and J by 4 bases, and 19 bases separated the two germline ends. Germline CDR1 KGHDR, CDR2 SFDVKD. The CDR3 consists of 16 residues.

This clone was seen a single time. The chain combines TRBV24-1 with TRBJ2-1; 8 bases align to TRBD2. J lost 2 bases, V lost 4 bases, and 6 bases had no gene match. The germline CDR1 and CDR2 sequences are KGHDR and SFDVKD. CDR3 length: 16 residues. The CDR3 spells CATSDPREGAYNEQFF. CDR3 DNA: TGTGCCACCAGTGACCCTCGGGAGGGCGCCTACAATGAGCAGTTCTTC.

V is TRBV7-2 and J is TRBJ2-5; no reliable D call. The CDR3 runs 13 residues. V was cut by 1 base and J by 2 bases, with 5 bases left in between. In germline, CDR1 is SGHTA, CDR2 FQGNSA. The CDR3 nucleotides are TGTGCCAGCAGCTTAGTTCTACAAGAGACCCAGTACTTC. Protein sequence: CASSLVLQETQYF.

This clone has only one observation. The chain has TRBV6-5 and TRBJ2-5; D is possibly TRBD2 (7 bases). Germline assignment: CDR1 MNHEY and CDR2 SVGAGI. V lost 0 bases to trimming and J lost 7 bases, with 15 bases between them. CDR3 size: 15 residues. CDR3 sequence: CASSYSRGGGTTQYF. The CDR3 DNA reads TGTGCCAGCAGTTACTCGAGGGGGGGAGGAACGACCCAGTACTTC.

The chain combines TRBV11-2 with TRBJ2-5; D remains ambiguous. Germline loops: CDR1 SGHAT, CDR2 FQNNGV. The CDR3 is 12 amino acids. The V end lost 1 base, the J end lost 5 bases, and 5 bases lay between the germline ends. CDR3 residues: CASSLVEETQYF. As DNA, the CDR3 is TGTGCCAGCAGCTTAGTAGAGGAGACCCAGTACTTC.

The rearrangement links TRBV19 to TRBJ2-5; weak D call: TRBD2 (6 bases). Trimming stripped 3 bases from V and 5 bases from J, with 13 bases between. Germline-derived CDR1 and CDR2 are LNHDA and SQIVND (reference sequence). CDR3 length: 14 amino acids. The CDR3 sequence is CASSIPRSGETQYF. The CDR3 nucleotides read TGTGCCAGTAGTATCCCTCGGAGCGGGGAGACCCAGTACTTC.

The V gene is TRBV5-6, the J gene TRBJ2-2, with TRBD1 as a possible D gene (6 bases). Trimming shortened V by 4 bases and J by 6 bases, and 19 bases separated the two germline ends. This CDR3 is 16 amino acids long. The germline V gene encodes CDR1 SGHDT and CDR2 YYEEEE. The CDR3 is CASSPGNTGIAGELFF. CDR3 nucleotide sequence: TGTGCCAGCAGCCCGGGAAACACAGGGATTGCCGGGGAGCTGTTTTTT.

The gene calls are TRBV5-1 and TRBJ2-7; TRBD1 matches 7 bases. This CDR3 contains 16 residues. In germline, CDR1 is SGHRS, CDR2 YFSETQ. J was trimmed by 0 bases and V by 0 bases; bases with no gene match: 6. CDR3 DNA: TGCGCCAGCAGCTTGGTGCCTGGGGACAGCTCCTACGAGCAGTACGTC. It codes for CASSLVPGDSSYEQYV.

The chain uses TRBV20-1 and TRBJ2-1; possible D gene TRBD2, 6 bases. The V and J ends lost 3 bases and 7 bases respectively, with 16 bases between them. This CDR3 contains 14 residues. Germline CDR1 is DFQATT and CDR2 is SNEGSKA (reference sequence). In DNA form, the CDR3 reads TGCAGTGCTAGTTCTGCTAGGAGCGGGAATGAGCAGTTCTTC. Protein sequence: CSASSARSGNEQFF.